This T cell receptor beta chain stems from a study of blood T cell repertoires in COVID-19. Generated by immunoSEQ multiplex PCR, the TCRdb table keeps only in-frame clones and is missing some. The table shows about 220,000 clones, with 75% to 85% occurring only once. The germline V gene has CDR1 SQVTM and CDR2 ANQGSEA. Germline trimming cut 5 bases from V and 8 bases from J; bases unmatched to any gene: 6. The CDR3 consists of 12 residues. This chain joins TRBV29-1 and TRBJ1-2, with 9 bases identical to TRBD1. The specimen sequenced was peripheral blood. The sequence was obtained from a woman aged 70-85 years with COVID-19, enrolled during active disease. The CDR3 bases are TGCAGCGTTATACAGGGGGCGCGGGGCTACACCTTC. Amino acid sequence: CSVIQGARGYTF.